Listed below are T cell receptor beta chains from one sample, sequenced in a study of cytomegalovirus exposure and HLA in healthy donors. Assay used: immunoSEQ multiplex PCR; TCRdb lists only in-frame clones, some missing. The table shows around 190,000 clones, with over 70% occurring only once. Sequencing was performed on PBMCs. The receptors were gathered from a woman aged 18-29 years in good health and CMV-seronegative. CDR3s include the opening cysteine and the closing phenylalanine or tryptophan. D genes are given only for firm matches. A row's size may be missing; if present it is once, few, many or a size class.

clone size	D gene	V gene	J gene	CDR3 protein	CDR3 DNA
-	-	TRBV28	TRBJ1-5	CATQGGRGSGQPQHF	TGTGCCACACAAGGAGGGAGGGGCTCTGGACAGCCCCAGCATTTT
-	-	TRBV5-4	TRBJ1-1	CASSNPGTEAFF	TGTGCCAGCAGCAATCCAGGTACTGAAGCTTTCTTT
-	TRBD2	TRBV2	TRBJ2-3	CASSVTSGRDTQYF	TGTGCCAGCAGTGTGACTAGCGGGAGGGATACGCAGTATTTT
few	-	TRBV9	TRBJ2-5	CASSSGVPPETQYF	TGTGCCAGCAGCTCGGGGGTGCCACCGGAGACCCAGTACTTC
once	TRBD1	TRBV28	TRBJ2-7	CASSLGTGPFSYEQYF	TGTGCCAGCAGTTTAGGGACAGGGCCCTTCTCCTACGAGCAGTACTTC
-	TRBD2	TRBV5-1	TRBJ2-5	CASSSNRLTSGKEETQYF	TGCGCCAGCAGCTCCAACCGATTAACTAGCGGGAAGGAGGAGACCCAGTACTTC
few	TRBD1	TRBV6-1	TRBJ2-2	CAIKTGYTGELFF	TGTGCCATTAAGACAGGGTACACCGGGGAGCTGTTTTTT
-	TRBD1	TRBV27	TRBJ2-5	CASSSPGQGDQETQYF	TGTGCCAGCAGTTCTCCGGGACAGGGAGATCAAGAGACCCAGTACTTC
few	-	TRBV5-1	TRBJ1-1	CASSFQGFAEAFF	TGCGCCAGCAGCTTCCAGGGGTTCGCTGAAGCTTTCTTT
-	-	TRBV20-1	TRBJ2-1	CSARDLGEQFF	TGCAGTGCTAGAGATCTAGGTGAGCAGTTCTTC
-	-	TRBV7-2	TRBJ1-1	CASSLGWEGASLTEAFF	TGTGCCAGCAGCTTGGGGTGGGAAGGGGCTTCACTCACTGAAGCTTTCTTT
-	-	TRBV2	TRBJ1-5	CASSAYSNQPQHF	TGTGCCAGCAGTGCCTATAGCAATCAGCCCCAGCATTTT
-	-	TRBV4-1	TRBJ2-7	CASSLHRENYEQYF	TGCGCCAGCAGCCTACACAGGGAGAATTACGAGCAGTACTTC
few	-	TRBV6-1	TRBJ1-5	CASSETPGHSNQPQHF	TGTGCCAGCAGTGAAACTCCGGGACACAGCAATCAGCCCCAGCATTTT
-	TRBD2	TRBV9	TRBJ2-7	CASSVELAGATQYF	TGTGCCAGCAGCGTAGAACTAGCGGGCGCAACCCAGTACTTC
-	-	TRBV5-6	TRBJ1-5	CASSLGHTVNQPQHF	TGTGCCAGCAGCTTGGGACATACGGTCAATCAGCCCCAGCATTTT
-	TRBD2	TRBV27	TRBJ2-2	CASKPGLYSTNTGELFF	TGTGCCAGCAAACCGGGACTATACTCCACGAACACCGGGGAGCTGTTTTTT